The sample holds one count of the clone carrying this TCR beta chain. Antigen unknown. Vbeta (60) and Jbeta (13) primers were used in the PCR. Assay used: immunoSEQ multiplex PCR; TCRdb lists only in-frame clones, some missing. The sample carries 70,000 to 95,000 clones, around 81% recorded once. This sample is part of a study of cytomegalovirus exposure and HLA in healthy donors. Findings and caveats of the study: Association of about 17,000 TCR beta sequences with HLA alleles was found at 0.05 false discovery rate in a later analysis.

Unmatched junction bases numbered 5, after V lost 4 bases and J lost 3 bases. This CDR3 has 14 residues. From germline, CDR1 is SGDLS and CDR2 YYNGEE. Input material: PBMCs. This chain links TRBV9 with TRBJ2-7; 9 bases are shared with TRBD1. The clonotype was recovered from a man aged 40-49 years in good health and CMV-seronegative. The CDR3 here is CASSPGQGNYEQYF. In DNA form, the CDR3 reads TGTGCCAGCAGCCCCGGACAGGGGAACTACGAGCAGTACTTC.